A selection of T cell receptor beta chains follows, all from one sample in a study of blood T cell repertoires in COVID-19. The assay was immunoSEQ multiplex PCR, and TCRdb's table has in-frame clones only and misses some. The data contain approximately 71,000 clones, 60% to 85% of them singletons. Sequenced: peripheral blood. These receptor sequences come from a human donor in a cohort sampled during active COVID-19. The CDR3 runs from the conserved cysteine through the conserved F or W. A D gene is named only where the DNA matches it firmly. Not every row has a clone size; where given, it reads once, few, many or a size class.

clone_size	j_call	v_call	d_call	cdr3_aa	cdr3_nt
NA	TRBJ2-7	TRBV4-2	TRBD2	CASSRGTSDYEQYF	TGTGCCAGCAGCCGTGGGACTAGCGACTACGAGCAGTACTTC
NA	TRBJ2-5	TRBV15	NA	CATSTRNQETQYF	TGTGCCACCAGCACTAGGAACCAAGAGACCCAGTACTTC
NA	TRBJ2-1	TRBV28	NA	CASSLSGRNEQFF	TGTGCCAGCAGTTTGTCCGGTCGTAATGAGCAGTTCTTC
NA	TRBJ2-3	TRBV29-1	NA	CSVSSTDTQYF	TGCAGCGTTTCTAGCACAGATACGCAGTATTTT
NA	TRBJ1-3	TRBV28	NA	CASSSSRGSPGNTIYF	TGTGCCAGCAGTTCCTCCAGGGGAAGTCCTGGAAACACCATATATTTT
NA	TRBJ1-1	TRBV28	NA	CASRPGAGTTEAFF	TGTGCCAGCAGGCCAGGGGCCGGGACCACTGAAGCTTTCTTT
NA	TRBJ1-1	TRBV2	TRBD1	CASRGTGSTEAFF	TGTGCCAGCAGGGGGACAGGGTCCACTGAAGCTTTCTTT
NA	TRBJ2-3	TRBV13	NA	CASRSWEAGTDTQYF	TGTGCCAGCAGATCGTGGGAGGCCGGCACAGATACGCAGTATTTT
few	TRBJ2-7	TRBV28	NA	CASSPPSTREQYF	TGTGCCAGCAGTCCGCCGTCGACTCGGGAGCAGTACTTC
NA	TRBJ2-7	TRBV11-2	TRBD1	CASSSTGAPYEQYF	TGTGCCAGCAGCTCGACAGGGGCTCCCTACGAGCAGTACTTC
NA	TRBJ1-2	TRBV5-1	TRBD1	CASSTRGPPDNYGYTF	TGCGCCAGCAGCACGAGGGGGCCTCCTGATAACTATGGCTACACCTTC
once	TRBJ1-2	TRBV4-2	TRBD1	CASSQQLTGGNYGYTF	TGTGCCAGCAGCCAACAACTTACAGGGGGTAACTATGGCTACACCTTC
NA	TRBJ2-5	TRBV3-1/TRBV3-2	NA	CASSQGPVQETQYF	TGTGCCAGCAGCCAAGGTCCAGTTCAAGAGACCCAGTACTTC
NA	TRBJ2-7	TRBV6-2/TRBV6-3	TRBD2	CASSYGTSGSDEQYF	TGTGCCAGCAGTTACGGGACTAGCGGTTCCGACGAGCAGTACTTC
NA	TRBJ2-7	TRBV4-3	NA	CASSQDWVTDLVEQYF	TGCGCCAGCAGCCAAGATTGGGTGACAGATTTAGTGGAGCAGTACTTC
once	TRBJ2-5	TRBV18	TRBD2	CASSPTGLAGESMETQYF	TGTGCCAGCTCACCGACGGGACTAGCGGGAGAGTCGATGGAGACCCAGTACTTC
NA	TRBJ1-4	TRBV10-3	NA	CAIRPGFSTNEKLFF	TGTGCCATCAGGCCCGGGTTTTCAACTAATGAAAAACTGTTTTTT
once	TRBJ2-1	TRBV7-2	TRBD2	CASSPGTSGAFF	TGTGCCAGCAGCCCTGGGACTAGCGGGGCCTTCTTC
NA	TRBJ2-7	TRBV6-5	TRBD1	CASSWGQERGREQYF	TGTGCCAGCAGTTGGGGACAGGAAAGGGGAAGGGAGCAGTACTTC
NA	TRBJ2-2	TRBV5-1	TRBD1	CASSQTMTGAGELFF	TGCGCCAGCAGCCAGACCATGACAGGGGCCGGGGAGCTGTTTTTT
NA	TRBJ1-3	TRBV7-6	TRBD1	CASSLGAIGTGGNTIYF	TGTGCCAGCAGCTTAGGGGCTATCGGGACAGGTGGAAACACCATATATTTT
NA	TRBJ2-5	TRBV11-2	TRBD2	CASSRGVQETQYF	TGTGCCAGCTCCCGGGGGGTTCAGGAGACCCAGTACTTC
NA	TRBJ2-5	TRBV6-5	NA	CASSYTRQDAETQYF	TGTGCCAGCAGTTACACCCGACAAGACGCGGAGACCCAGTACTTC
NA	TRBJ2-7	TRBV14	NA	CASSSRISVANTPGDEQYF	TGTGCCAGCAGTTCAAGGATCTCAGTGGCTAATACACCGGGGGACGAGCAGTACTTC
NA	TRBJ2-7	TRBV29-1	NA	CSVTPGGVGEQYF	TGCAGCGTGACCCCTGGCGGGGTCGGCGAGCAGTACTTC
NA	TRBJ2-5	TRBV6-6	NA	CASSTTRVGETQYF	TGTGCCAGCAGCACGACCAGGGTGGGAGAGACCCAGTACTTC
NA	TRBJ2-1	TRBV4-1	TRBD2	CASSPSGRTYNEQFF	TGCGCCAGCAGCCCCAGCGGGAGAACATACAATGAGCAGTTCTTC
NA	TRBJ2-1	TRBV12-3/TRBV12-4	NA	CASSLYPGYEQFF	TGTGCCAGCAGTTTATATCCAGGGTATGAGCAGTTCTTC
NA	TRBJ1-1	TRBV6-2/TRBV6-3	TRBD1	CASSEPTGWNTEAFF	TGTGCCAGCAGTGAGCCGACAGGGTGGAACACTGAAGCTTTCTTT
once	TRBJ1-5	TRBV30	NA	CAWTQQGLRQPQHF	TGTGCCTGGACCCAACAGGGTTTGAGGCAGCCCCAGCATTTT
NA	TRBJ2-7	TRBV5-1	TRBD2	CASSLVSGTVPYEQYF	TGCGCCAGCAGCTTGGTTAGCGGGACGGTTCCCTACGAGCAGTACTTC
NA	TRBJ2-1	TRBV19	NA	CASSIPGKGVNEQFF	TGTGCCAGTAGTATCCCCGGGAAGGGAGTGAATGAGCAGTTCTTC
NA	TRBJ2-3	TRBV5-1	TRBD1	CASSSGTGITDTQYF	TGCGCCAGCAGTTCCGGGACAGGGATCACAGATACGCAGTATTTT
NA	TRBJ2-1	TRBV11-3	NA	CASSLVSGDHNEQFF	TGTGCCAGCAGCTTAGTGTCGGGAGACCACAATGAGCAGTTCTTC
few	TRBJ1-6	TRBV25-1	NA	CASSDSESYNSPLHF	TGTGCCAGCAGTGACTCGGAGAGCTATAATTCACCCCTCCACTTT
NA	TRBJ2-2	TRBV5-1	NA	CASSLVAGNTGELFF	TGCGCCAGCAGCTTGGTTGCCGGGAACACCGGGGAGCTGTTTTTT
few	TRBJ2-7	TRBV18	TRBD1	CASSTTGGYEQYF	TGTGCCAGCTCCACCACAGGGGGTTACGAGCAGTACTTC
NA	TRBJ1-1	TRBV29-1	TRBD1	CSGTGVQAGTEAFF	TGCAGCGGGACAGGGGTACAAGCAGGCACTGAAGCTTTCTTT
NA	TRBJ2-3	TRBV30	TRBD2	CAWSVGGGTDTQYF	TGTGCCTGGAGTGTTGGGGGGGGCACAGATACGCAGTATTTT
NA	TRBJ2-1	TRBV28	NA	CASSLESPGGYNEQFF	TGTGCCAGCAGTTTAGAGTCTCCAGGGGGGTACAATGAGCAGTTCTTC
NA	TRBJ2-2	TRBV6-1	TRBD1	CASSVRTGGVGGELFF	TGTGCCAGCAGTGTACGGACAGGGGGAGTCGGCGGGGAGCTGTTTTTT
NA	TRBJ1-4	TRBV2	NA	CASSEALQAANEKLFF	TGTGCCAGCAGTGAAGCGCTTCAGGCTGCCAATGAAAAACTGTTTTTT
NA	TRBJ2-2	TRBV7-6	TRBD2	CASSTRLAGTGELFF	TGTGCCAGCAGCACCCGACTAGCTGGCACCGGGGAGCTGTTTTTT
NA	TRBJ2-7	TRBV29-1	NA	CSVELVGGIPYEQYF	TGCAGCGTTGAACTGGTTGGCGGGATCCCCTACGAGCAGTACTTC
NA	TRBJ2-7	TRBV18	TRBD1	CASSPPTGTGVYEQYF	TGTGCCAGCTCACCACCGACCGGGACAGGAGTCTACGAGCAGTACTTC
NA	TRBJ1-1	TRBV2	NA	CASRGGRLNTEAFF	TGTGCCAGCAGAGGGGGACGGTTGAACACTGAAGCTTTCTTT
NA	TRBJ1-4	TRBV10-3	TRBD1	CAISEEQGSNELFF	TGTGCCATCAGTGAGGAACAGGGGTCAAACGAACTGTTTTTT
NA	TRBJ2-7	TRBV28	NA	CASRYRDLSYEQYF	TGTGCCAGCAGGTACCGGGACTTATCCTACGAGCAGTACTTC
NA	TRBJ2-1	TRBV15	NA	CATSRDRDSTYNEQFF	TGTGCCACCAGCAGAGATCGGGACTCCACCTACAATGAGCAGTTCTTC
few	TRBJ1-1	TRBV6-4	NA	CASGQPSEAFF	TGTGCCAGCGGCCAACCATCTGAAGCTTTCTTT
NA	TRBJ2-1	TRBV7-6	NA	CASSLGDINEQFF	TGTGCCAGCAGCTTAGGGGACATCAATGAGCAGTTCTTC